This T cell receptor beta chain was retrieved from a study of cytomegalovirus exposure and HLA in healthy donors. Findings of the study overall: There were 150 or so TCR beta chains listed as cytomegalovirus-associated. Other equally common chains were less clonally expanded than HLA-associated TCR beta chains, a later analysis showed. Reports credit the classifier with highly specific, highly sensitive diagnosis of cytomegalovirus status. Earlier analysis looked at TCR beta V segments, and most were productive about 90% or about 30% of the time.

Regarding this clone: What it binds is not known.

V trimming: 1 base; J trimming: 1 base; junction bases outside the gene matches: 7. Germline V gives CDR1 SGHAT, CDR2 FQNNGV. The CDR3 sequence is 16 residues long. Amplification used 60 Vbeta primers and 13 Jbeta primers. Clones were sequenced by immunoSEQ multiplex PCR, and TCRdb holds only the in-frame ones, with some missing. The sample yields 200,000 or so clones, about 90% seen once. The sequenced sample consisted of PBMCs. The chain employs TRBV11-2 and TRBJ2-7, with TRBD1 identical over 7 bases. This receptor was identified in a girl in the first two years of life in good health and CMV-seronegative. The chain's CDR3 is CASSLGPGQPSYEQYF. The CDR3 DNA sequence: TGTGCCAGCAGCTTAGGTCCGGGACAGCCATCCTACGAGCAGTACTTC.